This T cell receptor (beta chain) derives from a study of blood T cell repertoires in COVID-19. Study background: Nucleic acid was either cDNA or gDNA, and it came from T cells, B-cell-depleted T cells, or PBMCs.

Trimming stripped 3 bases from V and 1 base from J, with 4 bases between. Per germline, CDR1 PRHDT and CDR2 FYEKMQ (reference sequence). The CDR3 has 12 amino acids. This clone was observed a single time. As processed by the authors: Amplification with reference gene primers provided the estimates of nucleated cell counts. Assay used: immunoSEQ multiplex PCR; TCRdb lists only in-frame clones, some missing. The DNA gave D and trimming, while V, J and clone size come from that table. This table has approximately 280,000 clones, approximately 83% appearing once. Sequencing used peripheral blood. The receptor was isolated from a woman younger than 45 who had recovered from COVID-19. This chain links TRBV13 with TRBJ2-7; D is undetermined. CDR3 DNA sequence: TGTGCCAGCAGCTTGCTATCCTACGAGCAGTACTTC. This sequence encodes CASSLLSYEQYF.